This T cell receptor beta chain came from a study of OX40 agonist ivuxolimab in advanced cancers. Broader study findings: Among the nonresponders, some also had low normalized T-cell clonal expansion.

This clone was recorded once. The antigen remains undetermined. TCRdb's table, derived via immunoSEQ multiplex PCR, lists solely in-frame clones and lacks some. Of tens of thousands of clones listed, more than 65% are singletons. Peripheral blood came from all dose cohorts at three timepoints. With V trimmed by 1 base and J by 10 bases, 7 bases remained unmatched. This CDR3 has 15 residues. Germline V gene sequence: CDR1 SQVTM, CDR2 ANQGSEA. This sequence joins TRBV29-1 and TRBJ2-1, with 13 bases aligning to TRBD2. The sequenced sample was CD4+ or CD8+ T cells sorted from blood, obtained in a trial of the OX40 agonist ivuxolimab. The sequence derives from an adult with an advanced solid tumor such as melanoma, head and neck, liver or kidney cancer. CDR3 bases: TGCAGCGTTGAAGCGGACTCGGGACTAGCGGGGGAGCAGTTCTTC. It specifies CSVEADSGLAGEQFF.